This T cell receptor (beta chain) derives from a study of blood T cell repertoires in COVID-19. V gave up 11 bases and J gave up 2 bases; unmatched junction bases: 7. This CDR3 is 13 amino acids long. The germline gives CDR1 SNHLY, CDR2 FYNNEI. Authors' data handling: From reference gene primer amplification, estimates of nucleated cell counts were derived. The repertoire was sequenced with immunoSEQ multiplex PCR; TCRdb's copy has only in-frame clones and lacks some. The V and J calls and the clone size are those of that table, but D and trimming were determined from the DNA. The sample holds about 320,000 clones, about nine tenths seen once. Adults between about 18 and 95 years of age took part from under 25 US areas. Clinical history reported by participants formed the basis on which cohorts were assigned.

Sample: PBMCs or T cells enriched from blood (not recorded which). V usage is TRBV2 and J usage is TRBJ2-7; 9 bases are a match to TRBD2. The receptor comes from a man aged 55 to 69 who had recovered from COVID-19. The CDR3 spells CAGRTSDPYEQYF. The CDR3 region has the DNA TGTGCCGGCCGGACTAGCGACCCCTACGAGCAGTACTTC. The full variable domain, its missing parts supplied by reference TRBV2 and TRBJ2-7, is EPEVTQTPSHQVTQMGQEVILRCVPISNHLYFYWYRQILGQKVEFLVSFYNNEISEKSEIFDDQFSVERPDGSNFTLKIRSTKLEDSAMYFCAGRTSDPYEQYFGPGTRLTVT.